The 24 T cell receptor beta chains below all came from one sample that was sequenced in a study of tumor and adjacent non-tumor tissue in lung cancer. The library came from three nested PCR rounds adapted from ARM-PCR protocols. TCRdb reprocessed the multiplex PCR reads with MiXCR, giving one entry per CDR3 protein. The repertoire holds about 80,000 distinct CDR3 sequences, 65% to 85% seen once, with approximately 55% in the top ten. The template was RNA from unsorted bulk tissue. Distant lung tissue was collected more than 3 cm away from the tumor edge. Sequenced input: distant non-tumor lung tissue. The receptors stem from a man aged 60-69 years with non-small cell lung cancer.

Concerning this clonotype: This may be a read error: a much more frequent sequence differs by one nucleotide. DNA of the CDR3: TGCGCCAGCGGCCAACCGTTTGAGGGGCTGGGTACGCAGTATTTT. Protein product: CASGQPFEGLGTQYF. The chain employs TRBV4-1 and TRBJ2-3; the D gene could be TRBD1 or TRBD2 (5 bases each). The length of the CDR3 is 15 residues. Germline V gives CDR1 MGHRA, CDR2 YSYEKL.

In regard to this clonotype: One junction end disagrees with the germline gene, perhaps due to a read error. The J gene is TRBJ2-1, the V gene TRBV4-3, with 7 bases identical to TRBD1. Germline V gives CDR1 LGHNA, CDR2 YSLEER. There are 17 residues in the CDR3. The CDR3, as DNA: TGCGCCAGCAGGCTTAAGGCAGGTACAGGGGTCAGGAATGAGCAATTCTTC. It is translated as CASRLKAGTGVRNEQFF.

The chain employs TRBV4-1 and TRBJ1-5, with D unresolved. Germline V gene lookup returns CDR1 MGHRA and CDR2 YSYEKL. CDR3 length equals 16 residues. Trimming removed 3 bases from V and 7 bases from J, with 19 bases in between. The CDR3 is CASSQAWGHFKQPQHF. In DNA form, the CDR3 reads TGCGCCAGCAGCCAGGCGTGGGGTCATTTTAAACAGCCCCAGCATTTT.

Concerning this clonotype: The germline gene is not matched at one end of the junction; a read error may be the cause. This chain links TRBV29-1 with TRBJ1-1; D call uncertain. CDR1 is SQVTM and CDR2 is ANQGSEA in the germline V gene. There are 11 residues in the CDR3. The CDR3 protein is CMYLQNTDGFF. The CDR3 DNA reads as TGTATGTACCTTCAGAACACTGATGGTTTCTTT.

This clonotype showed up just a few times. With a much larger clone just one base away, this may be a read error. Because the CDR3 is missing its conserved closing phenylalanine or tryptophan, this is likely a read error. This rearrangement joins TRBV11-1 to TRBJ2-4; 13 positions match TRBD2. This CDR3 is 16 amino acids long. The V gene's germline CDR1 is SGHAT and CDR2 FQDESV (reference sequence). The CDR3 nucleotides are TGTACCAGCAGCCAGACTAGCGGGAGGGCCAAAAACATTCAGTACCTC. Protein: CTSSQTSGRAKNIQYL.

About this clonotype: This may be a read error: a much more frequent sequence differs by one nucleotide. This chain links TRBV7-9 with TRBJ1-2; D might be TRBD1 (5 bases). Germline V lookup: CDR1 SEHNR, CDR2 FQNEAQ (reference sequence). The CDR3 loop spans 16 amino acids. CDR3 sequence: CASRMGVDGLLYDYTF. The CDR3 DNA is TGTGCCAGCAGGATGGGGGTGGACGGACTCCTCTATGACTACACCTTC.

The gene calls are TRBV29-1 and TRBJ2-7; D may be TRBD2 (5 bases). This CDR3 is built from 12 residues. V gave up 7 bases and J gave up 2 bases, with 12 bases separating them. Germline V gives CDR1 SQVTM, CDR2 ANQGSEA. The chain's CDR3 is CSARDTPYEQYF. In DNA form, the CDR3 reads TGCAGCGCCCGGGATACCCCCTACGAGCAGTACTTC.

Remarks on this clonotype: Germline is not matched at one junction end, which may reflect a read error. The rearrangement joins TRBV11-3 to TRBJ2-3; unclear D gene. The CDR3 totals 14 residues. Germline V CDR1 and CDR2: SGHNT, YENEEA. CDR3 sequence: CASSLVAGTYTQYF. CDR3 nucleotide sequence: TGTGCCAGCAGCTTGGTGGCAGGCACATATACGCAGTATTTT.

This clonotype was counted a single time. The conserved final phenylalanine or tryptophan is absent from the CDR3, which likely points to a read error. The DNA is omitted, as the CDR3 cannot be located on it reliably, and the CDR3 follows TCRdb's listing. The genes are TRBV11-3 and TRBJ2-7; the D call of TRBD2 is as the table states it, not checked on the DNA. CDR1 and CDR2 (germline): SGHNT, YENEEA. The CDR3 has 16 amino acids, counting both end residues. The CDR3 sequence: CASSFLTPTLGYEQYL.

With regard to this clonotype: One junction end does not reproduce the germline sequence, and a read error may be involved. The chain uses TRBV4-1 and TRBJ1-2, with 7 bases identical to TRBD1. Germline CDR1 MGHRA, CDR2 YSYEKL. The CDR3 covers 16 residues. CDR3 nucleotides: TGCGCCAGGAGCCCCGGTGGAACAGGGGACTACTATGACTACACCTTT. Translated, it gives CARSPGGTGDYYDYTF.

This clonotype was seen more than once but under ten times. This may be a read error: a much more frequent sequence differs by one nucleotide. CDR3 in amino acids: CASSYSVQGYYGYTF. In DNA form, the CDR3 reads TGTGCCAGCAGTTACTCCGTACAGGGCTACTATGGCTACACCTTC. V and J are TRBV6-2 or TRBV6-3 and TRBJ1-2, with D perhaps TRBD1 (6 bases). V lost 0 bases and J 3 bases, leaving 11 bases between the germline ends. Germline CDR1 is MNHEY and CDR2 is SVGEGT. This CDR3 spans 15 amino acids.

Points on this clonotype: At one end, the junction sequence differs from germline, possibly due to a read error. V usage is TRBV20-1 and J usage is TRBJ2-3; 11 bases agree with TRBD2. The CDR3 is made up of 14 amino acids. The germline V gene has CDR1 DFQATT and CDR2 SNEGSKA (reference sequence). The CDR3, as DNA: TGCAGTGTTAGACTAGCGGGATCCTCAGATACGCAGTATTTT. Encoded protein: CSVRLAGSSDTQYF.

The count of this clonotype is one. The junction departs from germline at one end; a sequencing error may be responsible. The J gene is TRBJ2-7, the V gene TRBV6-1; TRBD1 matches at 9 bases. The V gene's germline CDR1 is MNHNS and CDR2 SASEGT. The CDR3 extends over 14 amino acids. CDR3 sequence: CASSDLDRGGEQYF. In DNA form, the CDR3 reads TGTGCCAGTAGTGACCTGGACAGGGGCGGCGAGCAGTACTTC.

Concerning this clonotype itself: The conserved closing phenylalanine or tryptophan is absent in this CDR3, likely reflecting a read error. The limits of the CDR3 on the DNA are not certain, so only TCRdb's listed CDR3 is given. This rearrangement joins TRBV11-2 to TRBJ1-3; the D call TRBD1 from the table was never checked on the DNA. From germline, CDR1 is SGHAT and CDR2 FQNNGV. Ends included, the CDR3 has 16 residues. The CDR3 sequence is CASSEQGSSSGNTIYL.

The chain combines TRBV5-4 with TRBJ2-7; D unclear. CDR3 length equals 15 residues. Germline CDR1 and CDR2: SGHNT and YYREEE (reference sequence). V gave up 1 base and J gave up 9 bases, with 20 bases separating them. The CDR3 sequence is CASSLSLGMVGVQYF. The CDR3 bases are TGTGCCAGCAGCTTGTCCCTGGGAATGGTAGGCGTGCAGTACTTC.

Turning to this clonotype: Its ends do not fully match the called genes, so a read error is possible. The chain employs TRBV6-2 or TRBV6-3 and TRBJ1-2; 7 positions agree with TRBD1. The CDR3 extends over 13 amino acids. Germline V gene lookup returns CDR1 MNHEY and CDR2 SVGEGT. CDR3 protein: CASCLTGEYDYTF. Here the CDR3 DNA reads TGTGCCAGCTGTCTTACAGGGGAATATGACTACACCTTC.

On this clonotype itself: The missing conserved phenylalanine or tryptophan at the end of this CDR3 makes a read error likely. The chain carries TRBV11-3 and TRBJ2-5; D may be TRBD2 (5 bases). Germline CDR1 reads SGHNT; CDR2 reads YENEEA. The CDR3 consists of 13 residues. The CDR3 bases are TGTGTCAGCAGCTTTACCGGGAAAGAGACCCAGTACCTC. It translates to CVSSFTGKETQYL.

There are a few counts of this clonotype. A clone one base away is much larger, so this may be a read error. The chain couples TRBV29-1 to TRBJ2-5, with 10 bases fitting TRBD1. Per germline, CDR1 SQVTM and CDR2 ANQGSEA. There are 12 residues in the CDR3. Trimming removed 7 bases from V and 4 bases from J; junction bases left unmatched: 3. The CDR3 here is CSAGQGRETQYF. The CDR3 coding sequence is TGCAGCGCGGGACAGGGGAGAGAGACCCAGTACTTC.

Notes on this clonotype: One junction end does not reproduce the germline sequence, and a read error may be involved. This chain links TRBV6-6 with TRBJ2-5, with 9 nucleotides matching TRBD2. CDR3 length: 19 residues. The germline gives CDR1 MNHNY, CDR2 SVGAGI (reference sequence). CDR3 coding DNA: TGTGTCAGCAGTTCCCCCCACCGGGGGACTGGCGGGAGGGCAGAGACCCAGTACTTC. Its translation is CVSSSPHRGTGGRAETQYF.

The V and J genes are TRBV18 and TRBJ1-5; D perhaps matches TRBD1 (5 bases). CDR3 length: 15 residues. Germline lookup yields CDR1 KGHSH and CDR2 LQKENI. V shed 2 bases and J shed 6 bases, with 14 bases lying between them. The CDR3 DNA reads TGTGCCAGCTCACCAGGGTCAAGGGGAGGTCAGCCCCAGCATTTT. It translates to CASSPGSRGGQPQHF.

Points on this clonotype: One junction end does not reproduce the germline sequence, and a read error may be involved. This chain uses TRBV6-5 with TRBJ2-7; no clear D. The CDR3 sequence is 15 residues long. Germline V CDR1 and CDR2: MNHEY, SVGAGI. This CDR3 is CATSYTPASSYEQYF. In nucleotides, the CDR3 is TGTGCCACCAGTTATACGCCCGCAAGCTCCTACGAGCAGTACTTC.

In the case of this clonotype: It is likely a read error, because the conserved phenylalanine at the end of the CDR3 is missing. This sequence joins TRBV5-6 and TRBJ1-2; D is ambiguous. CDR1 is SGHDT and CDR2 is YYEEEE in the germline V gene. This CDR3 contains 16 residues. This CDR3 is CASRLVHGSRNYGYTI. CDR3 bases: TGTGCCAGCAGATTGGTACATGGCTCCAGGAACTATGGCTACACCATC.

Of note for this clonotype: This may be a read error: a much more frequent sequence differs by one nucleotide. The gene calls are TRBV5-4 and TRBJ2-7, with 7 bases fitting TRBD2. The CDR3 is 13 amino acids. Germline V gene sequence: CDR1 SGHNT, CDR2 YYREEE (reference sequence). The CDR3 protein is CASSTGLVHEQCF. The CDR3 coding sequence is TGTGCCAGCAGCACCGGACTAGTCCACGAGCAGTGCTTC. Full variable domain (rest looked up from reference TRBV5-4 and TRBJ2-7): ETGVTQSPTHLIKTRGQQVTLRCSSQSGHNTVSWYQQALGQGPQFIFQYYREEENGRGNFPPRFSGLQFPNYSSELNVNALELDDSALYLCASSTGLVHEQCFGPGTRLTVT.

The rearrangement uses TRBV5-4 and TRBJ1-1, with 7 bases fitting TRBD1. Germline assignment: CDR1 SGHNT and CDR2 YYREEE (reference sequence). Trimming took 10 bases from V and 3 from J; bases not matched to a gene: 21. The CDR3 spans 17 residues. CDR3 in DNA: TGTGCCGGCAAAGCCGGTCGACAGGGACGAGGCGACACTGAAGCTTTCTTT. This gives the protein CAGKAGRQGRGDTEAFF.